This T cell receptor beta chain was recovered during a study of CD8+ T cells in alopecia areata. The treatment is: oral pan-JAK inhibitor, 5-10 mg twice daily. Obtained from alopecia areata patients were lesional scalp punch biopsies along with peripheral blood. Germline values: CDR1 MNHEY, CDR2 SMNVEV (reference sequence). V trimming: 3 bases; J trimming: 8 bases; junction bases outside the gene matches: 4. This CDR3 is 14 amino acids long. Extracted from the samples, RNA was reverse transcribed into cDNA to serve as the sequencing template. Assay: immunoSEQ multiplex PCR; the TCRdb copy retains only in-frame clones and omits some. The table has around 60,000 clones, 35% to 55% seen once.

The source is a human donor with alopecia areata. This specimen was CD8+ T cells sorted from blood, taken at approximately week 36, from a patient treated with tofacitinib. J is TRBJ1-2 and V is TRBV27; TRBD1 agrees at 12 bases. The CDR3 bases are TGTGCCAGCAGTTTCGGGACAGGGGGCGTCGGCTACACCTTC. This sequence encodes CASSFGTGGVGYTF.